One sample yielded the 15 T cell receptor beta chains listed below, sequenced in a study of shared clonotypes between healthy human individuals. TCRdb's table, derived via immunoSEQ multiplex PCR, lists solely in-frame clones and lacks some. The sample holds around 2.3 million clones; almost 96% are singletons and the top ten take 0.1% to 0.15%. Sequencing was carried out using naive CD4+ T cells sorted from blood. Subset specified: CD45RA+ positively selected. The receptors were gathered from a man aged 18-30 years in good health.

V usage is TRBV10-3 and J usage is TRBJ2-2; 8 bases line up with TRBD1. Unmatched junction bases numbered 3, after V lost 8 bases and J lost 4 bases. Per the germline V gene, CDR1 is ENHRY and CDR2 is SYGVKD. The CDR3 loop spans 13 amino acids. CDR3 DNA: TGTGCCATCGGGGGGACAGGCACCGGGGAGCTGTTTTTT. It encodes CAIGGTGTGELFF.

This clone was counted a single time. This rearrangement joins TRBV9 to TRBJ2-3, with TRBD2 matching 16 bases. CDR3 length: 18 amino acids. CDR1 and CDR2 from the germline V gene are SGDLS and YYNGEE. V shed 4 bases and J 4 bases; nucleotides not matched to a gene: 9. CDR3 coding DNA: TGTGCCAGCAGCCGGGGACTAGCGGGGGGGAACCTCCCAGATACGCAGTATTTT. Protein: CASSRGLAGGNLPDTQYF.

This chain's CDR3 is CASSLALQLYPYNEQFF. The CDR3 nucleotides read TGTGCCAGCAGCTTGGCCTTGCAACTTTACCCGTACAATGAGCAGTTCTTC. V gene TRBV5-6 combines with J gene TRBJ2-1; D gene unclear. Germline V gene sequence: CDR1 SGHDT, CDR2 YYEEEE. Trimming stripped 0 bases from V and 4 bases from J, with 17 bases between. CDR3 length: 17 residues.

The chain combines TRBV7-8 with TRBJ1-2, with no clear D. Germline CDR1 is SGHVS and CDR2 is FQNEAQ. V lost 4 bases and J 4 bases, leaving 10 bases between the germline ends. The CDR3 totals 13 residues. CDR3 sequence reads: CASSSARSYGYTF. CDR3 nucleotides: TGTGCCAGCAGCTCCGCGCGTAGCTATGGCTACACCTTC.

The CDR3 nucleotides read TGTGCCAGCAGTGAAGGGGGGACCAATCAGCCCCAGCATTTT. This gives the protein CASSEGGTNQPQHF. V and J are TRBV6-1 and TRBJ1-5; a possible D gene is TRBD1 (5 bases). CDR1 is MNHNS, CDR2 SASEGT, per germline. The CDR3 extends over 14 amino acids. V dropped 1 base and J dropped 3 bases, with 7 bases sitting between them.

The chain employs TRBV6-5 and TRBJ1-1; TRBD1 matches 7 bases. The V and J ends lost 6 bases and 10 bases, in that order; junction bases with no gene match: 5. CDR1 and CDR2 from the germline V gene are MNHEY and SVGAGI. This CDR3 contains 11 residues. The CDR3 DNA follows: TGTGCCAGCAGACAGGGGATTAGAGCTTTCTTT. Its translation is CASRQGIRAFF.

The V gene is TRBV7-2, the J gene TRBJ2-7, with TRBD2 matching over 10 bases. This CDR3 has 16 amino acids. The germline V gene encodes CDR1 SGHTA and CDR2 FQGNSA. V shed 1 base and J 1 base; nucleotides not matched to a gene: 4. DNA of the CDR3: TGTGCCAGCAGCTTAGGAGAGCGGGAGGGGTCCTACGAGCAGTACTTC. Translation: CASSLGEREGSYEQYF.

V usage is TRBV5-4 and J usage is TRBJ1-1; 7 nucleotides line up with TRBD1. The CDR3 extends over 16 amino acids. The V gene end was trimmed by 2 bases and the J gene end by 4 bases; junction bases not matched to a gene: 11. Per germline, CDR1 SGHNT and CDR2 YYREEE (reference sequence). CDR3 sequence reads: CASSLGQARGGTEAFF. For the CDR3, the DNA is TGTGCCAGCAGCTTAGGACAGGCCCGGGGGGGCACTGAAGCTTTCTTT. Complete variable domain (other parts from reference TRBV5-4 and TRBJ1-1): ETGVTQSPTHLIKTRGQQVTLRCSSQSGHNTVSWYQQALGQGPQFIFQYYREEENGRGNFPPRFSGLQFPNYSSELNVNALELDDSALYLCASSLGQARGGTEAFFGQGTRLTVV.

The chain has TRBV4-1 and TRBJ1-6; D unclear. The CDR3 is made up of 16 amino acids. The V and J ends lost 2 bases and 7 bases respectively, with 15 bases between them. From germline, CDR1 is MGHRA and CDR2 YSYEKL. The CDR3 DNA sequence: TGCGCCAGCAGCCAAAACCCGAGCTCGGTCAATTCACCCCTCCACTTT. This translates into CASSQNPSSVNSPLHF.

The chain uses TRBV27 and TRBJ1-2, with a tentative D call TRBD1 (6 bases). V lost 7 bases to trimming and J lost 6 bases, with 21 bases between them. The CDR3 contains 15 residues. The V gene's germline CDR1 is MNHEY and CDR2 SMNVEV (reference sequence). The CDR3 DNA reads TGTGCCAGCATCATCTTTACAGGGAAATGGAATGGCTACACCTTC. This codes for CASIIFTGKWNGYTF.

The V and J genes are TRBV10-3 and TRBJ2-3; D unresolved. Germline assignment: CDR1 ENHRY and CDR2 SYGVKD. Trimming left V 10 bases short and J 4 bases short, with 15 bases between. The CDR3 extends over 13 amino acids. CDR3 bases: TGTGCCAGCGATAGTGGGGTTGCAGATACGCAGTATTTT. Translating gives CASDSGVADTQYF.

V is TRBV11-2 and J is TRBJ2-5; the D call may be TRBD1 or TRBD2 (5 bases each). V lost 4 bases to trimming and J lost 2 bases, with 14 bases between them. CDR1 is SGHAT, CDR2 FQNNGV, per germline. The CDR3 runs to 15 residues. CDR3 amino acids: CASSYPGPTQETQYF. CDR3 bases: TGTGCCAGCAGCTACCCGGGACCCACACAAGAGACCCAGTACTTC.

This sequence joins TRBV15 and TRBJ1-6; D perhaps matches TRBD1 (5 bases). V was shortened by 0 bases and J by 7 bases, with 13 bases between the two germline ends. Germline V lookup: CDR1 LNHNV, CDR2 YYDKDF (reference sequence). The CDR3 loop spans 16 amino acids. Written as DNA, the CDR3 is TGTGCCACCAGCAGAGATCTGGGGGATTGGAATTCACCCCTCCACTTT. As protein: CATSRDLGDWNSPLHF. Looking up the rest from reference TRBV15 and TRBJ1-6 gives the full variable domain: DAMVIQNPRYQVTQFGKPVTLSCSQTLNHNVMYWYQQKSSQAPKLLFHYYDKDFNNEADTPDNFQSRRPNTSFCFLDIRSPGLGDTAMYLCATSRDLGDWNSPLHFGNGTRLTVT.

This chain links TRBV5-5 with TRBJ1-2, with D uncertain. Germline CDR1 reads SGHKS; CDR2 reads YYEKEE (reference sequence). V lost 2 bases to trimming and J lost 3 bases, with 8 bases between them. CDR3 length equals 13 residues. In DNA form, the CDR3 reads TGTGCCAGCAGCTTAAGTTCGGACTATGGCTACACCTTC. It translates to CASSLSSDYGYTF.

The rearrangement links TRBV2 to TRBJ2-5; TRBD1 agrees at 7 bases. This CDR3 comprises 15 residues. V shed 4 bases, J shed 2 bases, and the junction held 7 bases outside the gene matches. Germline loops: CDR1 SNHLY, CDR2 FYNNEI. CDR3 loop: CASSVGGRQQETQYF. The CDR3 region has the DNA TGTGCCAGCAGTGTAGGGGGCCGCCAACAAGAGACCCAGTACTTC.